This T cell receptor beta chain was sequenced during a study of cytomegalovirus exposure and HLA in healthy donors. Findings and caveats of the study: CMV antigen specificity of three CMV-associated chains was confirmed in vitro.

This CDR3 has 11 residues. Looked up from germline, CDR1 is GTSNPN and CDR2 is SVGIG (reference sequence). On this clone itself: Its matching antigen is unknown. A junction end diverges from the germline sequence, so it may reflect a read error.

A multiplex PCR was run with 60 Vbeta primers and 13 Jbeta primers. This table comes from immunoSEQ multiplex PCR, and its TCRdb copy is limited to in-frame clones, with some not included. The data contain 150,000 to 200,000 clones, more than 75% of them singletons. The sequencing input was PBMCs. The clonotype comes from a girl aged 2 to 10 in good health and CMV-seropositive. The V call is TRBV30, the J call TRBJ1-1; 8 bases align to TRBD1. CDR3 sequence (DNA): TGTGCCTGGAGTTTTGGACAGGGCCGTTTTTTT. This encodes CAWSFGQGRFF.